This T cell receptor (beta chain) is drawn from a study of cytomegalovirus exposure and HLA in healthy donors. Study information: HLA-typed donors contributed approximately 86 million unique TCRs, which were held in an early data release. Study conclusions and caveats: Reportedly, TCR beta sequences accurately predicted HLA-A and HLA-B alleles in most subjects. The number of N-insertions in an Asian-associated ancestry cluster was reportedly below the 666-donor mean in a later analysis.

The PCR was carried out with 60 Vbeta primers and 13 Jbeta primers. Original analysis: Later, an analysis found about 80 million unique TCR beta chains, and 9.5 million to 11 million of these were shared. Using immunoSEQ multiplex PCR, the repertoire was profiled, and TCRdb retains in-frame clones only, with some absent. The D gene and trimming were derived from the DNA, and the V and J assignments and clone size from that table. The table lists approximately 170,000 clones, approximately 84% of them singletons. A word on this clone: Its antigen is not identified.

The CDR3 covers 16 residues. Germline CDR1 SGHTA, CDR2 FQGNSA. The V and J ends lost 5 bases and 7 bases, in that order; junction bases with no gene match: 14. Sequenced material: PBMCs. The sequence was collected from a woman in her fifties or sixties in good health and CMV-seropositive. V usage is TRBV7-2 and J usage is TRBJ2-1; 7 bases match TRBD1. Written as DNA, the CDR3 is TGTGCCAGCAGCCCGGCCTCGACAGGGATAGGGAATGAGCAGTTCTTC. Amino acids: CASSPASTGIGNEQFF.